The 29 T cell receptor beta chains given below trace back to one sample, sequenced in a study of shared clonotypes between healthy human individuals. The method was immunoSEQ multiplex PCR; TCRdb's version includes in-frame clones alone and lacks a portion of them. Of millions of clones in the sample, roughly 92% were seen once. The sample consisted of naive CD4+ T cells sorted from blood. Documented subset: CD45RA+ positively selected. These receptors were taken from a man younger than 35 in good health.

For this clone: The sample carries other DNA sequences with the same CDR3. The chain links TRBV5-1 to TRBJ2-5; D assignment may be TRBD1 or TRBD2 (6 bases each). CDR3 size: 14 residues. Germline V gene lookup returns CDR1 SGHRS and CDR2 YFSETQ. V was pared by 0 bases and J by 5 bases, with 11 bases between. CDR3 sequence: CASSLGGARETQYF. The CDR3 region has the DNA TGCGCCAGCAGCTTGGGGGGGGCGCGGGAGACCCAGTACTTC. Combining the CDR3 with reference TRBV5-1 and TRBJ2-5 gives the whole variable domain KAGVTQTPRYLIKTRGQQVTLSCSPISGHRSVSWYQQTPGQGLQFLFEYFSETQRNKGNFPGRFSGRQFSNSRSEMNVSTLELGDSALYLCASSLGGARETQYFGPGTRLLVL.

This clone appeared once. The chain links TRBV6-6 to TRBJ1-2; the D is unclear. The CDR3 covers 16 residues. V was clipped by 2 bases and J by 2 bases, with 15 bases between them. The germline V gene encodes CDR1 MNHNY and CDR2 SVGAGI (reference sequence). The CDR3 DNA follows: TGTGCCAGCAGTTACGATCGGGCAGAATTGAACTATGGCTACACCTTC. Its protein product is CASSYDRAELNYGYTF.

This chain connects TRBV6-1 to TRBJ2-2; 7 positions match TRBD1. The V gene's germline CDR1 is MNHNS and CDR2 SASEGT. CDR3 length: 16 residues. The V gene end was trimmed by 4 bases and the J gene end by 5 bases; junction bases not matched to a gene: 10. The CDR3 DNA sequence: TGTGCCAGCAGTGCCGCGACAGGGCGTCGAACCGGGGAGCTGTTTTTT. It specifies CASSAATGRRTGELFF.

V and J are TRBV5-6 and TRBJ1-1; 7 positions agree with TRBD1. The germline V gene encodes CDR1 SGHDT and CDR2 YYEEEE. The V and J ends lost 2 bases and 1 base, in that order; junction bases with no gene match: 5. The CDR3 extends over 15 amino acids. The CDR3, as DNA: TGTGCCAGCAGCTTAGTTGGACAGGCGAACACTGAAGCTTTCTTT. It yields the protein CASSLVGQANTEAFF.

This clone was counted once. The chain is built from TRBV18 and TRBJ2-7; tentative D call: TRBD2 (5 bases). This CDR3 has 14 amino acids. V lost 3 bases to trimming and J lost 6 bases, with 15 bases between them. CDR1 and CDR2 from the germline V gene are KGHSH and LQKENI. The CDR3 reads CASSPLPGSGEQYF. CDR3 DNA: TGTGCCAGCTCACCCCTCCCGGGGTCTGGCGAGCAGTACTTC.

This rearrangement joins TRBV6-5 to TRBJ2-7; D is uncertain. The CDR3 loop spans 14 amino acids. CDR1 is MNHEY, CDR2 SVGAGI, per germline. Trimming shortened V by 0 bases and J by 4 bases, and 10 bases separated the two germline ends. In nucleotides, the CDR3 is TGTGCCAGCAGTTACTCGAGCCCTTCATACGAGCAGTACTTC. Its protein product is CASSYSSPSYEQYF.

This sequence joins TRBV7-2 and TRBJ2-3; 9 bases align to TRBD2. This CDR3 is built from 15 residues. Germline CDR1 reads SGHTA; CDR2 reads FQGNSA. V lost 5 bases, J lost 9 bases, and 12 bases stayed unmatched. The CDR3 coding sequence is TGTGCCAGCAGCCCCTCCGGGACTAGCAGCAGAACGCAGTATTTT. It yields the protein CASSPSGTSSRTQYF.

As concerns this clone: Other nucleotide sequences from this sample produce the same CDR3. The chain links TRBV11-2 to TRBJ2-2; D is possibly TRBD1 (5 bases). Trimming cost V 5 bases and J 2 bases, with 9 bases left between them. The CDR3 covers 14 residues. The germline V gene encodes CDR1 SGHAT and CDR2 FQNNGV. The CDR3, as DNA: TGTGCCAGCAGCCCAGGGCCTAACACCGGGGAGCTGTTTTTT. Translation: CASSPGPNTGELFF.

The chain carries TRBV6-6 and TRBJ2-1; D is undetermined. The CDR3 is 12 residues long. Between the trimmed V and J ends, which lost 0 bases and 9 bases, there was a span of 6 bases. The V gene's germline CDR1 is MNHNY and CDR2 SVGAGI (reference sequence). The CDR3 loop is CASSYSMSEQFF. DNA of the CDR3: TGTGCCAGCAGTTACTCGATGAGTGAGCAGTTCTTC.

The rearrangement joins TRBV30 to TRBJ2-2; 7 positions agree with TRBD2. CDR1 is GTSNPN and CDR2 is SVGIG in the germline V gene (reference sequence). This CDR3 has 14 residues. V was clipped by 5 bases and J by 0 bases; unmatched bases: 3. The CDR3 reads CAWVLAANTGELFF. The CDR3 nucleotides are TGTGCCTGGGTCCTAGCGGCGAACACCGGGGAGCTGTTTTTT.

V gene TRBV7-8 combines with J gene TRBJ2-7; TRBD1 is a possible D gene (5 bases). Trimming left V 2 bases short and J 4 bases short, with 12 bases between. Germline V CDR1 and CDR2: SGHVS, FQNEAQ. The CDR3 covers 14 residues. CDR3 nucleotide sequence: TGTGCCAGCAGCTTAATGCAGGGAATTTACGAGCAGTACTTC. This encodes CASSLMQGIYEQYF. The variable domain in full, completed from reference TRBV7-8 and TRBJ2-7, reads GAGVSQSPRYKVAKRGQDVALRCDPISGHVSLFWYQQALGQGPEFLTYFQNEAQLDKSGLPSDRFFAERPEGSVSTLKIQRTQQEDSAVYLCASSLMQGIYEQYFGPGTRLTVT.

In its sample, this clone was seen a few times. CDR3 amino acids: CASSFRTGDTEAFF. As DNA, the CDR3 is TGTGCCAGCAGCTTCAGGACAGGGGACACTGAAGCTTTCTTT. The chain joins TRBV13 to TRBJ1-1; 9 bases match TRBD1. V shed 3 bases, J shed 3 bases, and the junction held 2 bases outside the gene matches. This CDR3 is 14 amino acids long. Looked up from germline, CDR1 is PRHDT and CDR2 is FYEKMQ (reference sequence). Complete variable domain (other parts from reference TRBV13 and TRBJ1-1): AAGVIQSPRHLIKEKRETATLKCYPIPRHDTVYWYQQGPGQDPQFLISFYEKMQSDKGSIPDRFSAQQFSDYHSELNMSSLELGDSALYFCASSFRTGDTEAFFGQGTRLTVV.

The chain combines TRBV6-1 with TRBJ2-7, with no clear D. V lost 4 bases to trimming and J lost 3 bases, with 10 bases between them. The germline gives CDR1 MNHNS, CDR2 SASEGT. This CDR3 contains 13 residues. In DNA form, the CDR3 reads TGTGCCAGCAGTGGATATCTGTACTACGAGCAGTACTTC. It encodes CASSGYLYYEQYF.

Points on this clone: The same CDR3 is also encoded by other DNA sequences in this sample. The chain recombines TRBV29-1 with TRBJ2-7; D is uncertain. Trimming cost V 6 bases and J 0 bases, with 6 bases left between them. The CDR3 contains 11 residues. Germline V gene sequence: CDR1 SQVTM, CDR2 ANQGSEA. In DNA, the CDR3 is TGCAGCGTCAGTAGCTCCTACGAGCAGTACTTC. Encoded protein: CSVSSSYEQYF.

The chain recombines TRBV18 with TRBJ1-1, with no clear D. Germline-derived CDR1 and CDR2 are KGHSH and LQKENI. The CDR3 extends over 15 amino acids. V shed 0 bases and J shed 1 base, with 9 bases lying between them. As DNA, the CDR3 is TGTGCCAGCTCACCACCCCGGACCCCGAACACTGAAGCTTTCTTT. Protein: CASSPPRTPNTEAFF. Based on the CDR3 plus reference TRBV18 and TRBJ1-1, the full variable domain is NAGVMQNPRHLVRRRGQEARLRCSPMKGHSHVYWYRQLPEEGLKFMVYLQKENIIDESGMPKERFSAEFPKEGPSILRIQQVVRGDSAAYFCASSPPRTPNTEAFFGQGTRLTVV.

The CDR3 DNA reads as TGTGCCCAACCCCCCGAGGGGAACACCGGGGAGCTGTTTTTT. Translated: CAQPPEGNTGELFF. The genes are TRBV30 and TRBJ2-2, with D maybe TRBD2 (5 bases). V was pared by 8 bases and J by 1 base, with 14 bases between. From germline, CDR1 is GTSNPN and CDR2 SVGIG (reference sequence). The CDR3 is 14 amino acids.

A word on this clone: The same CDR3 is also encoded by other DNA sequences in this sample. The rearrangement joins TRBV10-3 to TRBJ1-1; D is possibly TRBD1 (5 bases). Trimming stripped 7 bases from V and 1 base from J, with 7 bases between. CDR1 ENHRY and CDR2 SYGVKD come from the germline V gene. The CDR3 is 12 residues long. The CDR3 here is CAIKQGNTEAFF. The DNA of the CDR3 is TGTGCCATCAAGCAGGGGAACACTGAAGCTTTCTTT.

In DNA form, the CDR3 reads TGTGCCAGCAGCGTAGCTCTTCCGGGGGGGCCGACAGATACGCAGTATTTT. Translated: CASSVALPGGPTDTQYF. The chain recombines TRBV9 with TRBJ2-3, with 8 positions matching TRBD2. CDR1 is SGDLS, CDR2 YYNGEE, per germline. The CDR3 has 17 amino acids. J lost 3 bases, V lost 0 bases, and 9 bases had no gene match.

This chain joins TRBV5-1 and TRBJ2-5; the match to TRBD2 covers 7 bases. Germline CDR1 reads SGHRS; CDR2 reads YFSETQ. The CDR3 is made up of 16 amino acids. Trimming took 5 bases from V and 2 from J; bases not matched to a gene: 12. The CDR3 bases are TGCGCCAGCAGTTCCAGCCTGGGAGCGGGGCAAGAGACCCAGTACTTC. It is translated as CASSSSLGAGQETQYF.

The chain uses TRBV12-5 and TRBJ2-3, with D tentatively TRBD1 or TRBD2 (5 bases each). Trimming cost V 6 bases and J 2 bases, with 12 bases left between them. Germline assignment: CDR1 LGHNT and CDR2 FRNRAP. The CDR3 is 14 amino acids. CDR3 nucleotides: TGTGCTAGTGGAGAAGGGACGAACACAGATACGCAGTATTTT. It is translated as CASGEGTNTDTQYF.

This rearrangement joins TRBV10-3 to TRBJ2-3; D possibly uses TRBD1 or TRBD2 (5 bases each). The CDR3 loop spans 13 amino acids. Germline CDR1 is ENHRY and CDR2 is SYGVKD. Trimming removed 6 bases at V and 3 bases at J, with 10 bases between. The CDR3: CAIRAGATDTQYF. In nucleotides, the CDR3 is TGTGCCATCAGAGCCGGGGCAACAGATACGCAGTATTTT.

The chain has TRBV18 and TRBJ1-6; D is undetermined. Germline V gives CDR1 KGHSH, CDR2 LQKENI. The CDR3 contains 15 residues. V lost 3 bases and J lost 0, with 6 bases in between. The DNA for the CDR3 is TGTGCCAGCTCACCGGAGGGCTCCTATAATTCACCCCTCCACTTT. Amino acid sequence: CASSPEGSYNSPLHF.

This clone was seen once. The chain employs TRBV9 and TRBJ1-1; no firm D call. Trimming cost V 0 bases and J 5 bases, with 11 bases left between them. Germline V gives CDR1 SGDLS, CDR2 YYNGEE. The CDR3 runs to 14 residues. CDR3: CASSVEEGWTEAFF. In DNA form, the CDR3 reads TGTGCCAGCAGCGTAGAGGAGGGTTGGACTGAAGCTTTCTTT.

The chain couples TRBV6-1 to TRBJ1-2; a weak D match, TRBD1 (5 bases). Germline CDR1 and CDR2: MNHNS and SASEGT. This CDR3 is 12 amino acids long. In DNA form, the CDR3 reads TGTACGACCGGGACGGACTTTAATGGCTACACCTTC. Amino acid sequence: CTTGTDFNGYTF.

This clone has just one count. The chain links TRBV6-5 to TRBJ2-3, with D maybe TRBD2 (5 bases). V dropped 4 bases and J dropped 6 bases, with 11 bases sitting between them. Germline values: CDR1 MNHEY, CDR2 SVGAGI. The CDR3 runs to 13 residues. In DNA form, the CDR3 reads TGTGCCAGCAGTTTACTAGTATCTGATACGCAGTATTTT. Translated, it gives CASSLLVSDTQYF.

For this clone: The same CDR3 is also encoded by other DNA sequences in this sample. The chain recombines TRBV19 with TRBJ2-5, with 7 bases that match TRBD1. The CDR3 consists of 13 residues. CDR1 is LNHDA, CDR2 SQIVND, per germline (reference sequence). With V trimmed by 1 base and J by 5 bases, 1 base remained unmatched. The CDR3 loop reads CASSIVQGETQYF. The CDR3 DNA follows: TGTGCCAGTAGTATAGTACAGGGGGAGACCCAGTACTTC.

Here the CDR3 DNA reads TGTGCCAGCAGCAGGACTAGCGGGTACCTCAATGAGCAGTTCTTC. Its translation: CASSRTSGYLNEQFF. This chain connects TRBV7-8 to TRBJ2-1, with TRBD2 matching 11 bases. The CDR3 runs 15 residues. After removal of 5 bases from V and 6 bases from J, the junction contained 6 bases not matched to a gene. Germline V lookup: CDR1 SGHVS, CDR2 FQNEAQ.

This chain links TRBV5-1 with TRBJ2-5; D not resolved. Germline CDR1 and CDR2: SGHRS and YFSETQ. The ends were cut back, 4 bases at V and 5 bases at J, with 15 bases in the middle. CDR3 length: 14 residues. The chain's CDR3 is CASSRGTGWETQYF. CDR3 sequence (DNA): TGCGCCAGCAGCCGAGGAACCGGCTGGGAGACCCAGTACTTC.

J is TRBJ2-3 and V is TRBV18; D remains ambiguous. There are 13 residues in the CDR3. Germline values: CDR1 KGHSH, CDR2 LQKENI. V lost 6 bases, J lost 2 bases, and 9 bases lay in between. The CDR3, as DNA: TGTGCCAGCTCGACACCGTCCACAGATACGCAGTATTTT. Residues: CASSTPSTDTQYF.